The 7 T cell receptor beta chains listed next were all sequenced from one sample in a study of circulating tumor DNA in untreated peripheral T-cell lymphoma. Profiled with immunoSEQ multiplex PCR; TCRdb holds only in-frame clones, not every one. The sample lists about 6,600 clones, approximately 80% occurring once. Sequencing was performed on tumor tissue. The receptors shown here come from a human donor with peripheral T-cell lymphoma.

This clone was picked up one time. The gene calls are TRBV18 and TRBJ1-2, with 7 nucleotides matching TRBD1. CDR3 length: 15 residues. CDR1 and CDR2 (germline): KGHSH, LQKENI. Trimming cost V 0 bases and J 6 bases; bases outside gene matches: 7. The DNA for the CDR3 is TGTGCCAGCTCACCACCGTCCTGGGACAGTGATGGCTACACCTTC. It codes for CASSPPSWDSDGYTF.

This chain uses TRBV19 with TRBJ2-1, with 7 bases aligning to TRBD2. The CDR3 extends over 16 amino acids. J gave up 4 bases and V 7 bases, and 13 bases lay outside the gene matches. Germline CDR1 reads LNHDA; CDR2 reads SQIVND (reference sequence). Here the CDR3 DNA reads TGTGCCAGTACTCGACCCGGGGCTAGCGGATACAATGAGCAGTTCTTC. Amino acids: CASTRPGASGYNEQFF.

This clone has only one observation. Mismatch with germline at one junction end may stem from a read error. The chain joins TRBV28 to TRBJ1-2; D is ambiguous. Germline CDR1 is MDHEN and CDR2 is SYDVKM. The CDR3 loop spans 16 amino acids. The CDR3 reads CASRNPRGEPRAHHFF. The CDR3 DNA follows: TGTGCCAGCAGGAACCCTCGCGGAGAGCCGCGGGCACACCACTTTTTC.

The rearrangement uses TRBV11-3 and TRBJ2-7; D ambiguous. Germline V gene data show CDR1 as SGHNT and CDR2 as YENEEA. The CDR3 runs to 15 residues. The V end was cut by 1 base, the J end by 2 bases, with 12 bases between. The CDR3 region has the DNA TGTGCCAGCAGCTTAGTGGTAGGGTTCCCCTACGAGCAGTACTTC. Translating gives CASSLVVGFPYEQYF.

The chain joins TRBV7-4 to TRBJ1-6; 7 bases align to TRBD1. CDR3 length: 15 residues. Germline values: CDR1 SGHVT, CDR2 SQSDAQ. With 5 bases clipped from V and 3 bases from J, the junction kept 4 bases outside the gene matches. This CDR3 is CASSQGTVYNSPLHF. CDR3 DNA: TGTGCCAGCAGCCAAGGGACAGTCTATAATTCACCCCTCCACTTT.

The chain links TRBV6-7 to TRBJ2-5; D call uncertain. TRBV6-7 is an ORF for which the function is uncertain. The length of the CDR3 is 11 residues. The V end was cut by 6 bases, the J end by 5 bases, with 7 bases between. DNA for the CDR3: TGTGCCAGCAGCCAAGGGGAGACCCAGTACTTC. Translating it yields CASSQGETQYF.

The chain combines TRBV28 with TRBJ1-1, with unresolved D. V was cut by 5 bases and J by 1 base, with 11 bases left in between. CDR1 MDHEN and CDR2 SYDVKM come from the germline V gene. The CDR3 totals 14 residues. The CDR3 reads CASSGRGWNTEAFF. The CDR3 DNA follows: TGTGCCAGCAGTGGCCGGGGTTGGAACACTGAAGCTTTCTTT.